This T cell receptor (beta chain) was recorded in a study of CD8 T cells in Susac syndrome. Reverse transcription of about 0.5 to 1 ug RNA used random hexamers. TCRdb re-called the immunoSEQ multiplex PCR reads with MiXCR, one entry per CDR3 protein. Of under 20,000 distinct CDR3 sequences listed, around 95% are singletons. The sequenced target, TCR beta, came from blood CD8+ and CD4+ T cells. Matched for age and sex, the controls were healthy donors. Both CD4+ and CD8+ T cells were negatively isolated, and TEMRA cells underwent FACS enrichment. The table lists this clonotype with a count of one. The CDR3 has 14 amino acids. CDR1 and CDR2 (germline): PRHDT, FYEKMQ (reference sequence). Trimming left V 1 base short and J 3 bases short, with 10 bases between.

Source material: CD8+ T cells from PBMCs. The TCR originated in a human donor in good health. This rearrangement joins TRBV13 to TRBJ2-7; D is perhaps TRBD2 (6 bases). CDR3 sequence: CASSLAGELYEQYF. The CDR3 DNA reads TGTGCCAGCAGCTTAGCGGGAGAGCTCTACGAGCAGTACTTC.